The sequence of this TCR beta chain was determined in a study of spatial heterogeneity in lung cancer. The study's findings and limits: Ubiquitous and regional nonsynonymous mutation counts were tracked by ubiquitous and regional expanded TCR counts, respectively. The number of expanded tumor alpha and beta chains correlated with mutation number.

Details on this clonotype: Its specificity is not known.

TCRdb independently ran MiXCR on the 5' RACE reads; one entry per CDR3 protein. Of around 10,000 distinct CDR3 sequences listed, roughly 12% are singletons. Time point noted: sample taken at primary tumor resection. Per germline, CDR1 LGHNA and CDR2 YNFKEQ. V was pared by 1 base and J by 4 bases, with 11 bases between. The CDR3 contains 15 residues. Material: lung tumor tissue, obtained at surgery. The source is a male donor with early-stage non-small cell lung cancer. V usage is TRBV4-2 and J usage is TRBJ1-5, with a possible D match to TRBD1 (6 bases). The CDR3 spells CASSQVHGQNQPQHF. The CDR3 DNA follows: TGTGCCAGCAGCCAAGTTCACGGACAGAATCAGCCCCAGCATTTT.